This is a list of T cell receptor beta chains from one sample in a study of T cell repertoires in cytomegalovirus infection. Each CDR3 protein is one row after TCRdb ran MiXCR on the reads. Counted here are about 440,000 distinct CDR3 sequences, roughly a third occurring once; the ten biggest clones make up around 13%. The sequencing sample was made of PBMCs. These receptors all stem from a human donor in good health (CMV status not recorded). Some clones in this sample may be carry-over from other donors' samples. Each CDR3 is given with its conserved first and last residue. A D gene is named only where the DNA matches it firmly. Rows may omit the clone size; those that give it use once, few, many or a size class.

>few|NA|TRBJ2-4|TRBV20-1
CSASREVGKNIQYF
TGCAGTGCTAGTAGGGAAGTGGGGAAAAACATTCAGTACTTC
>few|TRBD2|TRBJ2-1|TRBV24-1
CATSDFPSGGFGEQFF
TGTGCCACCAGTGATTTTCCTAGCGGGGGGTTTGGGGAGCAGTTCTTC
>NA|NA|TRBJ2-1|TRBV12-3/TRBV12-4
CASTLGLKGQFF
TGTGCCAGCACCCTAGGGCTAAAGGGACAGTTCTTC
>once|NA|TRBJ2-1|TRBV27
CASSDPPGTYNEQFF
TGTGCCAGCAGTGACCCCCCGGGGACCTACAATGAGCAGTTCTTC
>few|TRBD1|TRBJ1-1|TRBV2
CASLPYGQGNTEAFF
TGTGCCAGCCTCCCCTACGGACAGGGGAACACTGAAGCTTTCTTT
>many|NA|TRBJ2-2|TRBV7-8
CASSIVLDTGELFF
TGTGCCAGCAGCATAGTATTGGACACCGGGGAGCTGTTTTTT
>few|TRBD1|TRBJ1-6|TRBV20-1
CSAYNRGNSPLHF
TGCAGTGCATACAACAGGGGTAATTCACCCCTCCACTTT
>NA|NA|TRBJ1-1|TRBV29-1
CSVITGMNTEAFF
TGCAGCGTTATCACAGGAATGAACACTGAAGCTTTCTTT
>NA|NA|TRBJ2-2|TRBV6-6
CASSYRAGKNTGELFF
TGTGCCAGCAGTTACAGGGCAGGCAAGAACACCGGGGAGCTGTTTTTT
>few|NA|TRBJ2-4|TRBV4-2
CASSQEGADKNIQYF
TGTGCCAGCAGCCAAGAGGGGGCAGACAAAAACATTCAGTACTTC
>few|NA|TRBJ2-5|TRBV5-4
CASSLSGGWETQYF
TGTGCCAGCAGCTTAAGCGGCGGGTGGGAGACCCAGTACTTC
>many|NA|TRBJ2-1|TRBV6-2/TRBV6-3
CASSYSEEQFF
TGTGCCAGCAGTTACTCAGAGGAGCAGTTCTTC
>few|NA|TRBJ2-5|TRBV7-3
CASSLVGSSQETQYF
TGTGCCAGCAGCTTAGTAGGCAGCTCTCAAGAGACCCAGTACTTC
>NA|NA|TRBJ2-7|TRBV12-3/TRBV12-4
CASSQGHLQNEQYF
TGTGCCAGCAGCCAGGGACACCTGCAAAACGAGCAGTACTTC